Listed here is a single TCR beta chain. What it recognizes is unknown. Germline V gene lookup returns CDR1 KGHSH and CDR2 LQKENI. The CDR3 consists of 16 residues. V was clipped by 2 bases and J by 2 bases, with 15 bases between them. Sequencing was performed with immunoSEQ multiplex PCR; in TCRdb, only in-frame clones are kept and a portion is missing. The repertoire holds about 63,000 clones, with approximately 71% as singletons. The record originates from a study of vaccination effects on CD4 cells after COVID-19. Study-wide context: Two-dose BNT162b2 or mRNA-1273 vaccination was given to participants.

Antigen-specific CD4+ T cell clonotypes were called by their expansion after viral peptide-pool culture in ViraFEST. The authors isolated CD4+ T cells after 10 days of culture. Vaccinated participants had no history of SARS-CoV-2 infection and tested negative for nucleocapsid antibodies. The sequence derives from a human donor who received a COVID-19 vaccine. Source: CD4+ T cells from PBMCs cultured with HCoV-OC43 spike peptides, taken before COVID-19 vaccination. Regarding subset: HCoV-OC43 spike overlapping peptide pool stimulation. The chain links TRBV18 to TRBJ2-5; TRBD2 is a possible D gene (5 bases). The CDR3 spells CASSPYNGAAQETQYF. The CDR3 DNA reads as TGTGCCAGCTCACCATATAATGGAGCGGCACAAGAGACCCAGTACTTC.